The present T cell receptor beta chain was sequenced within a study of shared clonotypes between healthy human individuals. Clones were sequenced by immunoSEQ multiplex PCR, and TCRdb holds only the in-frame ones, with some missing. The repertoire holds 2 million to 2.5 million clones, around 90% seen once, with more than 0.35% in the top ten. About this clone itself: Its antigen is currently unknown.

Study observations and caveats: Estimated clonotype richness was generally higher in naive than memory subsets. The represented genetic and exposure-history diversity was limited by the small number of donors.

The CDR3 consists of 14 residues. Germline-derived CDR1 and CDR2 are ENHRY and SYGVKD. Trimming at V came to 6 bases and at J to 5 bases, leaving 6 bases not matched to a gene. This TCR was sampled from a man in his late teens or twenties in good health. Some clones in this sample may be carry-over from other donors' samples. Sequencing input: naive CD4+ T cells from PBMCs. Documented subset: CD45RA+ positively selected. The chain joins TRBV10-3 to TRBJ1-1; TRBD1 aligns across 10 bases. This CDR3 is CAIRGDRGLTEAFF. CDR3 in DNA: TGTGCCATCAGAGGAGACAGGGGGCTAACTGAAGCTTTCTTT.